This is a list of T cell receptor beta chains from one sample in a study of Ad26.COV2.S vaccination and SARS-CoV-2 variants. Libraries were prepared by immunoSEQ multiplex PCR; TCRdb keeps only in-frame clonotypes and omits some of them. The profile covers around 420,000 clones, with more than 75% appearing a single time and less than 4% taken by the ten largest. The source was peripheral blood, collected in a trial of Ad26.COV2.S vaccine versus placebo. These receptor sequences come from a person between 18 and 65 years old who received the Ad26.COV2.S COVID-19 vaccine or a placebo. Both conserved end residues are part of each CDR3. A D gene is named only where the DNA matches it firmly. Expanded clones are given a class, and other clones once, few, many or no size at all.

v_call,j_call,clone_size,d_call,cdr3_nt,cdr3_aa
TRBV27,TRBJ2-5,-,-,TGTGCCAGCAGCTCCCTGGTCGCACCCCAAGAGACCCAGTACTTC,CASSSLVAPQETQYF
TRBV28,TRBJ2-3,-,TRBD2,TGTGCCAGCAGGCAGCCGGGACTATCTAGCACAGATACGCAGTATTTT,CASRQPGLSSTDTQYF
TRBV6-5,TRBJ2-7,-,-,TGTGCCAGCAGTTACGCCCCAGACAATACCTACGAGCAGTACTTC,CASSYAPDNTYEQYF
TRBV6-1,TRBJ1-2,-,-,TGTGCCAGCAGTGAAGCGCTGTCAGAATATGGCTACACCTTC,CASSEALSEYGYTF
TRBV27,TRBJ2-1,-,-,TGTGCCAGCAGCGTCAGTACAAGCTCCTACAATGAGCAGTTCTTC,CASSVSTSSYNEQFF
TRBV4-1,TRBJ1-2,-,TRBD1,TGCGCCAGCAGCCTTCAGGGGGCAGCTAACTATGGCTACACCTTC,CASSLQGAANYGYTF
TRBV5-1,TRBJ1-4,-,TRBD1,TGCGCCAGCAGCTTGATGTCAGGGGGCCGGGAAAAACTGTTTTTT,CASSLMSGGREKLFF
TRBV28,TRBJ1-1,-,TRBD1,TGTGCCAGCAACAAACTACAGGGGGTGAGGGACACTGAAGCTTTCTTT,CASNKLQGVRDTEAFF
TRBV30,TRBJ2-5,-,-,TGTGCCTGGAGTGTGAAGGGGTGGTACCAAGAGACCCAGTACTTC,CAWSVKGWYQETQYF
TRBV3-1/TRBV3-2,TRBJ1-2,-,-,TGTGCCAGCAGCCCACTTTATACCTTGACAGACGGAGGTGGCTACACCTTC,CASSPLYTLTDGGGYTF
TRBV10-3,TRBJ2-6,-,TRBD1,TGTGCCATCAGTGAGTGGAGGACAGGGGACTCTGGGGCCAACGTCCTGACTTTC,CAISEWRTGDSGANVLTF
TRBV5-4,TRBJ2-6,-,TRBD1,TGTGCCAGCAGCTCGGACAGGTATGCCAACGTCCTGACTTTC,CASSSDRYANVLTF
TRBV7-2,TRBJ1-2,once,-,TGTGCCAGCAGCTGGCTGTCCCGGGACTCTAACTATGGCTACACCTTC,CASSWLSRDSNYGYTF
TRBV20-1,TRBJ2-7,-,-,TGCAGTGCTAGAGATGGCGAGCAGTACTTC,CSARDGEQYF
TRBV7-2,TRBJ1-2,-,TRBD1,TGTGCCAGCAGCTCCAGGGGGGGGGCTAACTATGGCTACACCTTC,CASSSRGGANYGYTF
TRBV23-1,TRBJ2-7,-,-,TGCGCCAGCAGTCAATCGAACGGACCGACCGACCACGAGCAGTACTTC,CASSQSNGPTDHEQYF
TRBV6-5,TRBJ2-7,-,TRBD2,TGTGCCAGCAGACGCAGTGGGGGGGTGGGAGAGCAGTACTTC,CASRRSGGVGEQYF
TRBV6-6,TRBJ2-7,few,-,TGTGCCACCGAGGCCTCGGGAGAGCAGTACTTC,CATEASGEQYF
TRBV6-1,TRBJ1-5,few,-,TGTGCCAGCAGTGAAGTCTCTCAGCCCCAGCATTTT,CASSEVSQPQHF
TRBV24-1,TRBJ2-3,-,-,TGTGCCACCAGTGGCATCGGGGGTTCTGGAGATACGCAGTATTTT,CATSGIGGSGDTQYF
TRBV28,TRBJ1-1,-,-,TGTGCCAGCAGTTCCAGGCTAAACACTGAAGCTTTCTTT,CASSSRLNTEAFF
TRBV7-9,TRBJ1-6,-,TRBD1,TGTGCCACCGGGACAGGAAGATCACCCCTCCACTTT,CATGTGRSPLHF
TRBV19,TRBJ1-4,-,-,TGTGCCAGTAGCCCCCCCGGAGAGGGGGGTGAAAAACTGTTTTTT,CASSPPGEGGEKLFF
TRBV11-2,TRBJ1-1,-,-,TGTGCCAGCAGCTTAGGTGAGGGGTGGGACACTGAAGCTTTCTTT,CASSLGEGWDTEAFF
TRBV4-1,TRBJ1-3,-,-,TGCGCCAGCACCGCCTTTGGCCCGCCGAGGCATCTGGGAAGGATAGCTGGAAACACCATATATTTT,CASTAFGPPRHLGRIAGNTIYF
TRBV10-3,TRBJ2-7,-,-,TGTGCCATCAGAGGCGGGGCCGGACACTACGAGCAGTACTTC,CAIRGGAGHYEQYF
TRBV7-9,TRBJ2-2,-,TRBD2,TGTGCCAGCAGCTTAGGGACTAGCGCGGGCCGGGAGCTGTTTTTT,CASSLGTSAGRELFF
TRBV9,TRBJ2-1,-,-,TGTGCCAGCAGCGCCGGACTACCGAGCTCCTACAATGAGCAGTTCTTC,CASSAGLPSSYNEQFF
TRBV15,TRBJ2-5,-,TRBD2,TGTGCCACCAGACTAGCGGGGAACCAAGAGACCCAGTACTTC,CATRLAGNQETQYF